The 15 T cell receptor beta chains below come from one sample, sequenced in a study of blood T cell repertoires in COVID-19. Assay: immunoSEQ multiplex PCR; the TCRdb copy retains only in-frame clones and omits some. The table lists 270,000 or so clones, about nine tenths of them singletons. The sequencing sample was made of peripheral blood. These receptors were collected from a woman in her 30s with COVID-19, enrolled during active disease.

V gene TRBV14 combines with J gene TRBJ2-1, with 10 bases matching TRBD2. CDR1 is SGHDN, CDR2 FVKESK, per germline. The CDR3 spans 16 residues. V lost 4 bases to trimming and J lost 6 bases; unmatched junction nucleotides: 9. The CDR3, as DNA: TGTGCCAGCAGCCCCATAGCGGGGGGCCGCAGCAATGAGCAGTTCTTC. Residues: CASSPIAGGRSNEQFF.

This rearrangement joins TRBV5-4 to TRBJ1-6, with 8 bases fitting TRBD1. The ends lost 4 bases at V and 10 bases at J; junction bases unmatched: 13. CDR3 length equals 16 residues. CDR1 and CDR2 from the germline V gene are SGHNT and YYREEE (reference sequence). CDR3 nucleotide sequence: TGTGCCAGCAGCCCAACGACAGGGGCAGTAGGATCACCCCTCCACTTT. Translated, it gives CASSPTTGAVGSPLHF.

V gene TRBV5-1 combines with J gene TRBJ1-2; D unresolved. The ends were cut back, 5 bases at V and 5 bases at J, with 13 bases in the middle. The CDR3 is 13 residues long. Germline V gene sequence: CDR1 SGHRS, CDR2 YFSETQ. The CDR3 DNA follows: TGCGCCAGCAGGGGGAGCGACGGGTATGGCTACACCTTC. It is translated as CASRGSDGYGYTF.

This chain joins TRBV6-5 and TRBJ1-2; 8 positions agree with TRBD1. V was pared by 4 bases and J by 2 bases, with 3 bases of the junction left unmatched. CDR1 and CDR2 from the germline V gene are MNHEY and SVGAGI. CDR3 length: 14 residues. The CDR3 sequence is CASSSDRANYGYTF. The DNA for the CDR3 is TGTGCCAGCAGTTCGGACAGGGCGAACTATGGCTACACCTTC.

The rearrangement joins TRBV30 to TRBJ1-4; D is perhaps TRBD1 (6 bases). The CDR3 sequence is 14 residues long. Germline CDR1 reads GTSNPN; CDR2 reads SVGIG (reference sequence). V was shortened by 2 bases and J by 7 bases, with 14 bases between the two germline ends. CDR3 amino acids: CAWSTDRFGEKLFF. CDR3 in DNA: TGTGCCTGGAGTACTGACAGGTTTGGTGAAAAACTGTTTTTT.

The chain combines TRBV11-3 with TRBJ2-2; weak D call: TRBD1 (5 bases). Trimming cost V 1 base and J 7 bases, with 10 bases left between them. The CDR3 totals 14 residues. The germline V gene has CDR1 SGHNT and CDR2 YENEEA. The CDR3 coding sequence is TGTGCCAGCAGCTTAGTTCCCCAGGGCGGGGAGCTGTTTTTT. Its translation: CASSLVPQGGELFF.

The chain joins TRBV30 to TRBJ1-1; unclear D gene. Germline assignment: CDR1 GTSNPN and CDR2 SVGIG (reference sequence). This CDR3 comprises 12 residues. The V end lost 0 bases, the J end lost 5 bases, and 7 bases lay between the germline ends. In DNA form, the CDR3 reads TGTGCCTGGAGTGTACAATGGACTGAAGCTTTCTTT. This translates into CAWSVQWTEAFF.

In its sample, this clone was seen once. The chain employs TRBV4-2 and TRBJ1-5; TRBD1 might be the D (5 bases). CDR1 is LGHNA, CDR2 YNFKEQ, per germline. The CDR3 totals 14 residues. Deletions cut 4 bases from V and 6 bases from J, with 13 bases between. CDR3 protein: CASSRGQWGQPQHF. In DNA, the CDR3 is TGTGCCAGCAGCCGAGGACAATGGGGTCAGCCCCAGCATTTT.

The V and J genes are TRBV13 and TRBJ2-4, with TRBD1 as a possible D gene (6 bases). The CDR3 has 16 residues. V was cut by 8 bases and J by 3 bases, with 20 bases left in between. In germline, CDR1 is PRHDT, CDR2 FYEKMQ (reference sequence). The CDR3 DNA is TGTGCCAGCGCCACATCGGACAGCCAACGCAAAAACATTCAGTACTTC. It yields the protein CASATSDSQRKNIQYF.

V usage is TRBV25-1 and J usage is TRBJ1-2; 7 bases are a match to TRBD1. CDR1 is MGHDK and CDR2 is SYGVNS in the germline V gene. The CDR3 is 16 amino acids. J was trimmed by 2 bases and V by 1 base; bases with no gene match: 7. The CDR3 nucleotides are TGTGCCAGCAGTGAATCTGTAAGAGGGGGCAACTATGGCTACACCTTC. Protein sequence: CASSESVRGGNYGYTF.

For the CDR3, the DNA is TGTGCCAGCAGCTTAGCGCAGGGCGAGTACAATGAGCAGTTCTTC. This encodes CASSLAQGEYNEQFF. The V gene is TRBV7-9, the J gene TRBJ2-1; a possible D gene is TRBD1 (5 bases). From germline, CDR1 is SEHNR and CDR2 FQNEAQ (reference sequence). The CDR3 has 15 amino acids. Trimming took off 0 bases at V and 4 bases at J, with 10 bases between the two ends. The variable domain in full, completed from reference TRBV7-9 and TRBJ2-1, reads DTGVSQNPRHKITKRGQNVTFRCDPISEHNRLYWYRQTLGQGPEFLTYFQNEAQLEKSRLLSDRFSAERPKGSFSTLEIQRTEQGDSAMYLCASSLAQGEYNEQFFGPGTRLTVL.

The gene calls are TRBV1 and TRBJ2-2; the DNA was not used to check the table's D call, TRBD1. TRBV1 is labeled a pseudogene. The CDR3 totals 14 residues. The CDR3 nucleotides read TGCACCAGCAAAAGACAGGGAGGCACCGGGGAGCTGTTTTTT. Its protein is CTSKRQGGTGELFF.

The chain uses TRBV15 and TRBJ2-7; D call uncertain. Germline assignment: CDR1 LNHNV and CDR2 YYDKDF (reference sequence). The germline V and J ends were trimmed by 0 bases and 4 bases, with 4 bases remaining between them. The CDR3 runs to 12 residues. This CDR3 reads CATSRDSYEQYF. The DNA for the CDR3 is TGTGCCACCAGCAGAGATAGTTACGAGCAGTACTTC.

The chain recombines TRBV3-1 (or the pseudogene TRBV3-2) with TRBJ1-5; no reliable D call. Germline CDR1 reads LGHDT; CDR2 reads YNNKEL (reference sequence). Trimming took 3 bases from V and 5 from J, leaving 11 bases between them. CDR3 length: 14 residues. CDR3 loop: CASSHGAAYQPQHF. The CDR3 nucleotides read TGTGCCAGCAGCCACGGCGCAGCGTATCAGCCCCAGCATTTT.

This chain links TRBV6-5 with TRBJ2-7, with TRBD2 matching over 8 bases. This CDR3 contains 12 residues. CDR1 is MNHEY and CDR2 is SVGAGI in the germline V gene. The CDR3 here is CAAGGGTYEQYF. CDR3 DNA: TGTGCTGCGGGCGGGGGGACCTACGAGCAGTACTTC.